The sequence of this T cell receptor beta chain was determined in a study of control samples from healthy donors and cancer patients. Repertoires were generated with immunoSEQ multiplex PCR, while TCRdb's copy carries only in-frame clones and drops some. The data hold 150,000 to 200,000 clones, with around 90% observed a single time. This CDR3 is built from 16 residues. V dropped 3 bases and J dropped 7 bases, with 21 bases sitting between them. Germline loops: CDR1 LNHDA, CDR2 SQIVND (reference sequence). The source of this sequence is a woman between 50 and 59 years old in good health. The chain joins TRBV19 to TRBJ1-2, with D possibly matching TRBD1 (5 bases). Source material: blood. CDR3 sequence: CASSMSGHEGRAGYTF. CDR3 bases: TGTGCCAGTAGTATGTCGGGCCATGAAGGCAGGGCTGGCTACACCTTC. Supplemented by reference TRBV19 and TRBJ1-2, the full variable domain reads DGGITQSPKYLFRKEGQNVTLSCEQNLNHDAMYWYRQDPGQGLRLIYYSQIVNDFQKGDIAEGYSVSREKKESFPLTVTSAQKNPTAFYLCASSMSGHEGRAGYTFGSGTRLTVV.